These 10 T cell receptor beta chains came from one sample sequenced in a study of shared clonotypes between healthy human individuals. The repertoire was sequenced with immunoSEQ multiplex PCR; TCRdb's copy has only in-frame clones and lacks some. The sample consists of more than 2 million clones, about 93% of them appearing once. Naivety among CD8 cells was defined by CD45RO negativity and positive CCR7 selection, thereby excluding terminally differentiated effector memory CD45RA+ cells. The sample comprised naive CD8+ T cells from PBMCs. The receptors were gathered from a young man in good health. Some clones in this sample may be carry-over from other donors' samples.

The DNA of the CDR3 is TGTGCCAGCAGCAATCGGGACAGCTCCTACGAGCAGTACTTC. It translates to CASSNRDSSYEQYF. The genes are TRBV7-9 and TRBJ2-7; TRBD1 aligns across 7 bases. CDR1 and CDR2 from the germline V gene are SEHNR and FQNEAQ (reference sequence). The J segment lost 0 bases and the V segment lost 5 bases, leaving 4 bases of the junction unmatched. The CDR3 contains 14 residues.

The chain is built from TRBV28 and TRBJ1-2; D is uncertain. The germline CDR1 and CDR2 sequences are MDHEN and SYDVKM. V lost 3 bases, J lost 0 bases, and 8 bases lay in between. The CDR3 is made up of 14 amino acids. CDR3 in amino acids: CASSFPGPNYGYTF. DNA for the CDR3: TGTGCCAGCAGTTTCCCAGGACCTAACTATGGCTACACCTTC.

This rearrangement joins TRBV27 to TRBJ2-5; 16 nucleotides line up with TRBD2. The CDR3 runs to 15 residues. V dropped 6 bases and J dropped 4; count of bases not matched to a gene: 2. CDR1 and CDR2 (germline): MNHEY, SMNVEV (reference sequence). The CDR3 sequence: CASRGLAGGPETQYF. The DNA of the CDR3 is TGTGCCAGCAGGGGACTAGCGGGAGGGCCAGAGACCCAGTACTTC.

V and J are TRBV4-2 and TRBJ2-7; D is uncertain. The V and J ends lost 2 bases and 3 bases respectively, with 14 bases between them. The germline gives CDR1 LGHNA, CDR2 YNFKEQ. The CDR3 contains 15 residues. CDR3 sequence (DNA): TGTGCCAGCAGCCAACGTGGCTATCAAAGCTACGAGCAGTACTTC. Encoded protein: CASSQRGYQSYEQYF.

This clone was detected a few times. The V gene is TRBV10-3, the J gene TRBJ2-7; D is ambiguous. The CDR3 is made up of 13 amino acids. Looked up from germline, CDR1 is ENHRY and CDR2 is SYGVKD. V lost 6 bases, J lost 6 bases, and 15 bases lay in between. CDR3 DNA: TGTGCCATCAGGTTTGAAGGTGCTGGCGAGCAGTACTTC. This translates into CAIRFEGAGEQYF.

The CDR3 is CASSSATTRGGFLDTEAFF. The CDR3 bases are TGTGCCAGCAGTAGTGCCACCACCAGGGGGGGGTTTTTGGACACTGAAGCTTTCTTT. V gene TRBV5-4 combines with J gene TRBJ1-1, with 7 bases identical to TRBD1. Germline CDR1 SGHNT, CDR2 YYREEE (reference sequence). Germline trimming cut 5 bases from V and 3 bases from J; bases unmatched to any gene: 22. The CDR3 runs 19 residues.

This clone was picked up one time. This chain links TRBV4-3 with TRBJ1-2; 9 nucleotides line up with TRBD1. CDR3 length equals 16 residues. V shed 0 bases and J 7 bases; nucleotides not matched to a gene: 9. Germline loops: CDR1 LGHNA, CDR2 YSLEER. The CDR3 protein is CASSQDPAGTGFGYTF. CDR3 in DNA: TGCGCCAGCAGCCAAGATCCAGCCGGGACAGGGTTTGGCTACACCTTC.

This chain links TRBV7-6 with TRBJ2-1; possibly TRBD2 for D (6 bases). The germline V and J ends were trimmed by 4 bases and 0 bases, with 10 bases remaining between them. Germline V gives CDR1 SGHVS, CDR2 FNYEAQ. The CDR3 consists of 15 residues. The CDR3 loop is CASSSTEGSYNEQFF. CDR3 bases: TGTGCCAGCAGCTCGACGGAGGGCTCCTACAATGAGCAGTTCTTC.

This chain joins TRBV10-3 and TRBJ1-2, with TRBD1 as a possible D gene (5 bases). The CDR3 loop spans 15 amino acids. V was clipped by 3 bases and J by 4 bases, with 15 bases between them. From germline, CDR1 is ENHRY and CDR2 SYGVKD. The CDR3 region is CAISDMGRPSYGYTF. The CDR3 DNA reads TGTGCCATCAGTGATATGGGACGGCCTTCCTATGGCTACACCTTC.

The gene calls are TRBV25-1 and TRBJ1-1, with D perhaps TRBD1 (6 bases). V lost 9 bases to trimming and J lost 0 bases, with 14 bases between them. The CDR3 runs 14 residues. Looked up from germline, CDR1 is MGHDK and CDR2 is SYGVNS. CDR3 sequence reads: CASRKGVLNTEAFF. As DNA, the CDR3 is TGTGCCAGTCGAAAGGGGGTATTGAACACTGAAGCTTTCTTT. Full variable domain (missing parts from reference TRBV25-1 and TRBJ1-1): EADIYQTPRYLVIGTGKKITLECSQTMGHDKMYWYQQDPGMELHLIHYSYGVNSTEKGDLSSESTVSRIRTEHFPLTLESARPSHTSQYLCASRKGVLNTEAFFGQGTRLTVV.